Listed below are T cell receptor beta chains from one sample, sequenced in a study of blood T cell repertoires in COVID-19. Produced via immunoSEQ multiplex PCR; TCRdb's table is partial and in-frame only. The sample lists tens of thousands of clones, around 86% seen once, with around 2% in the top ten. The sample comprised peripheral blood. The receptors were gathered from a woman aged 60 to 75 with acute or convalescent COVID-19. The CDR3 runs from the conserved cysteine through the conserved F or W. The D gene is left open where the match is weak. Some rows mark clone size as missing; the rest say once, few, many or name a class of expanded clone.

d_gene: .; j_gene: TRBJ1-2; v_gene: TRBV5-1; abundance: .; CDR3aa: CASSLSQANYGYTF; CDR3nt: TGCGCCAGCAGCTTGTCCCAGGCTAACTATGGCTACACCTTC
d_gene: TRBD2; j_gene: TRBJ2-3; v_gene: TRBV7-3; abundance: .; CDR3aa: CASSPLAGGRTDTQYF; CDR3nt: TGTGCCAGCAGCCCTCTAGCGGGGGGGCGCACAGATACGCAGTATTTT
d_gene: TRBD1; j_gene: TRBJ1-2; v_gene: TRBV6-5; abundance: .; CDR3aa: CATEAGTGVRGYTF; CDR3nt: TGTGCCACCGAAGCCGGGACAGGGGTTCGTGGCTACACCTTC
d_gene: TRBD2; j_gene: TRBJ2-5; v_gene: TRBV5-4; abundance: few; CDR3aa: CASSLVRLGLAGSETQYF; CDR3nt: TGTGCCAGCAGCTTGGTTCGTCTAGGACTAGCAGGTTCAGAGACCCAGTACTTC
d_gene: .; j_gene: TRBJ2-2; v_gene: TRBV29-1; abundance: .; CDR3aa: CSGYRADSGELFF; CDR3nt: TGCAGCGGATACAGGGCAGATTCCGGGGAGCTGTTTTTT
d_gene: .; j_gene: TRBJ1-5; v_gene: TRBV19; abundance: .; CDR3aa: CASTPRGGFGNQPQHF; CDR3nt: TGTGCCAGTACCCCCCGGGGTGGGTTTGGCAATCAGCCCCAGCATTTT
d_gene: .; j_gene: TRBJ2-5; v_gene: TRBV5-4; abundance: once; CDR3aa: CASSLKPPTQETQYF; CDR3nt: TGTGCCAGCAGCTTGAAACCGCCTACCCAAGAGACCCAGTACTTC
d_gene: .; j_gene: TRBJ2-1; v_gene: TRBV3-1/TRBV3-2; abundance: .; CDR3aa: CASSLQGTTPHEQFF; CDR3nt: TGTGCCAGCAGCCTCCAAGGGACAACGCCCCATGAGCAGTTCTTC
d_gene: TRBD1; j_gene: TRBJ2-2; v_gene: TRBV3-1/TRBV3-2; abundance: .; CDR3aa: CASSRGTGGSNTGELFF; CDR3nt: TGTGCCAGCAGCCGCGGGACAGGGGGCTCTAACACCGGGGAGCTGTTTTTT
d_gene: TRBD1; j_gene: TRBJ2-1; v_gene: TRBV25-1; abundance: few; CDR3aa: CASSAKGQLNEQFF; CDR3nt: TGTGCCAGCAGTGCGAAGGGACAGCTCAATGAGCAGTTCTTC
d_gene: .; j_gene: TRBJ1-6; v_gene: TRBV4-2; abundance: .; CDR3aa: CASSREGGSSYNSPLHF; CDR3nt: TGTGCCAGCAGCCGAGAGGGGGGGAGCTCCTATAATTCACCCCTCCACTTT